The 8 T cell receptor beta chains in this list originate from one sample, sequenced in a study of CD8+ T cells in alopecia areata. Following RNA extraction, reverse transcription yielded cDNA that acted as the sequencing template. Using immunoSEQ multiplex PCR, the repertoire was profiled, and TCRdb retains in-frame clones only, with some absent. The table lists 150,000 or so clones, under 60% of them singletons, with roughly 21% in the top ten. The specimen comprised CD8+ T cells sorted from blood, sampled at week 0. The receptors were gathered from a human donor with alopecia areata.

A word on this clone: The same CDR3 can be traced to other DNA sequences in this sample. The V gene is TRBV6-5, the J gene TRBJ2-7; 12 bases match TRBD1. Per the germline V gene, CDR1 is MNHEY and CDR2 is SVGAGI. The CDR3 is 14 residues long. Trimming cost V 6 bases and J 7 bases; bases outside gene matches: 7. The CDR3 DNA follows: TGTGCCAGCAGCCCGGGACAGGGGGCTCGGGAGCAGTACTTC. Its translation: CASSPGQGAREQYF.

This clone was seen only a few times. The gene calls are TRBV7-9 and TRBJ2-7, with 14 bases lining up with TRBD2. Germline values: CDR1 SEHNR, CDR2 FQNEAQ (reference sequence). The ends lost 5 bases at V and 2 bases at J; junction bases unmatched: 2. This CDR3 region has 15 residues. Here the CDR3 reads CASSPTSGGAYEQYF. The CDR3 DNA follows: TGTGCCAGCAGCCCGACTAGCGGGGGGGCCTACGAGCAGTACTTC.

The rearrangement uses TRBV29-1 and TRBJ2-1; no firm D call. Germline lookup yields CDR1 SQVTM and CDR2 ANQGSEA. This CDR3 has 12 amino acids. Trimming shortened V by 6 bases and J by 4 bases, and 10 bases separated the two germline ends. The CDR3 DNA is TGCAGCGTCCTGGACGGGTACAATGAGCAGTTCTTC. Translation: CSVLDGYNEQFF.

This chain uses TRBV5-4 with TRBJ2-7; D gene uncertain. Germline assignment: CDR1 SGHNT and CDR2 YYREEE (reference sequence). The CDR3 sequence is 14 residues long. The V end was cut by 2 bases, the J end by 3 bases, with 12 bases between. The CDR3 is CASSLREAGYEQYF. CDR3 DNA: TGTGCCAGCAGCTTACGAGAGGCAGGCTACGAGCAGTACTTC. The variable domain in full, completed from reference TRBV5-4 and TRBJ2-7, reads ETGVTQSPTHLIKTRGQQVTLRCSSQSGHNTVSWYQQALGQGPQFIFQYYREEENGRGNFPPRFSGLQFPNYSSELNVNALELDDSALYLCASSLREAGYEQYFGPGTRLTVT.

This chain links TRBV14 with TRBJ1-5, with D uncertain. The germline gives CDR1 SGHDN, CDR2 FVKESK. This CDR3 region has 12 residues. Trimming shortened V by 6 bases and J by 7 bases, and 10 bases separated the two germline ends. The CDR3 DNA sequence: TGTGCCAGCAGGCGGGTTCGACAGCCCCAGCATTTT. It specifies CASRRVRQPQHF.

The rearrangement joins TRBV6-5 to TRBJ2-7; the D is unclear. The CDR3 covers 13 residues. The V gene's germline CDR1 is MNHEY and CDR2 SVGAGI. V lost 2 bases, J lost 3 bases, and 8 bases lay in between. This chain's CDR3 is CASSYRVGYEQYF. CDR3 coding DNA: TGTGCCAGCAGTTACAGGGTAGGCTACGAGCAGTACTTC.

The chain combines TRBV10-3 with TRBJ2-7; a possible D gene is TRBD2 (6 bases). Germline V lookup: CDR1 ENHRY, CDR2 SYGVKD. This CDR3 is built from 14 residues. Deletions cut 3 bases from V and 4 bases from J, with 13 bases between. CDR3 bases: TGTGCCATCAGTGATGTTGGAGGGTTGTACGAGCAGTACTTC. This codes for CAISDVGGLYEQYF.

V usage is TRBV2 and J usage is TRBJ2-5; perhaps D is TRBD1 or TRBD2 (5 bases each). Germline loops: CDR1 SNHLY, CDR2 FYNNEI. The length of the CDR3 is 15 residues. V was trimmed by 6 bases and J by 2 bases, leaving 16 bases between them. CDR3 nucleotide sequence: TGTGCCAGCAGCGGACTTACAGGAATACAAGAGACCCAGTACTTC. This encodes CASSGLTGIQETQYF.